Following are 17 T cell receptor beta chains from one sample sequenced in a study of CD4 T cells in relation to SARS-CoV-2 and coronaviruses. Their specific antigens are unknown. Generated by immunoSEQ multiplex PCR, the TCRdb table keeps only in-frame clones and is missing some. The profile covers around 22,000 clones, with around 80% appearing a single time and 10% to 15% taken by the ten largest. CD4+ T cells from unexposed donors were obtained before the COVID-19 pandemic (2011-2018). The cells were cultured for under twelve days before CD4+ T cells were isolated. Material for sequencing was CD4+ T cells from PBMCs, cultured in vitro. Source of these receptors: a human donor in good health.

The V call is TRBV10-3, the J call TRBJ2-7; 9 bases fit TRBD2. This CDR3 contains 15 residues. With V trimmed by 2 bases and J by 7 bases, 9 bases remained unmatched. Germline assignment: CDR1 ENHRY and CDR2 SYGVKD. CDR3 residues: CAISEPAGGGGEQYF. CDR3 DNA sequence: TGTGCCATCAGTGAGCCAGCGGGAGGTGGCGGGGAGCAGTACTTC.

The rearrangement links TRBV3-1 (or the pseudogene TRBV3-2) to TRBJ2-1; 10 bases are a match to TRBD2. The CDR3 is 16 amino acids. Germline loops: CDR1 LGHDT, CDR2 YNNKEL (reference sequence). The J segment lost 9 bases and the V segment lost 0 bases, leaving 8 bases of the junction unmatched. The CDR3 loop is CASSQEVLAGVGEQFF. For the CDR3, the DNA is TGTGCCAGCAGCCAAGAGGTGCTAGCGGGAGTGGGTGAGCAGTTCTTC.

The CDR3 loop reads CASSQATGLAGSQFF. The CDR3 DNA follows: TGCGCCAGCAGCCAAGCCACGGGACTAGCGGGATCCCAGTTCTTC. V gene TRBV4-1 combines with J gene TRBJ2-1, with 13 bases matching TRBD2. This CDR3 is 15 amino acids long. Germline loops: CDR1 MGHRA, CDR2 YSYEKL. After removal of 1 base from V and 13 bases from J, the junction contained 7 bases not matched to a gene.

The chain joins TRBV7-8 to TRBJ2-5; D unclear. Trimming took off 5 bases at V and 3 bases at J, with 13 bases between the two ends. The CDR3 consists of 14 residues. From germline, CDR1 is SGHVS and CDR2 FQNEAQ. CDR3 sequence reads: CASSHNGGKETQYF. CDR3 nucleotide sequence: TGTGCCAGCAGCCACAATGGCGGAAAAGAGACCCAGTACTTC. Full variable domain (rest looked up from reference TRBV7-8 and TRBJ2-5): GAGVSQSPRYKVAKRGQDVALRCDPISGHVSLFWYQQALGQGPEFLTYFQNEAQLDKSGLPSDRFFAERPEGSVSTLKIQRTQQEDSAVYLCASSHNGGKETQYFGPGTRLLVL.

The gene calls are TRBV2 and TRBJ2-3; 16 nucleotides line up with TRBD2. The CDR3 has 16 amino acids. The V and J ends lost 5 bases and 3 bases, in that order; junction bases with no gene match: 2. CDR1 is SNHLY and CDR2 is FYNNEI in the germline V gene. The CDR3 DNA follows: TGTGCCAGCAGTTGGGGACTAGCGGGAGGGACAGATACGCAGTATTTT. Translated: CASSWGLAGGTDTQYF.

The chain carries TRBV19 and TRBJ1-2; the D is unclear. The V gene's germline CDR1 is LNHDA and CDR2 SQIVND (reference sequence). The CDR3 has 14 residues. V was clipped by 0 bases and J by 7 bases, with 12 bases between them. The CDR3 sequence is CASSIDSPSGGYTF. The CDR3, as DNA: TGTGCCAGTAGTATAGATTCGCCGAGTGGTGGCTACACCTTC.

The chain's CDR3 is CASSLAGAGGTDTQYF. In DNA, the CDR3 is TGTGCCAGCAGTTTAGCGGGAGCGGGGGGCACAGATACGCAGTATTTT. This sequence joins TRBV6-5 and TRBJ2-3, with 9 bases lining up with TRBD2. The CDR3 is 16 residues long. The germline V gene encodes CDR1 MNHEY and CDR2 SVGAGI. V gave up 4 bases and J gave up 1 base; unmatched junction bases: 6.

This chain links TRBV6-5 with TRBJ1-4; tentatively, D is TRBD1 (5 bases). CDR1 is MNHEY and CDR2 is SVGAGI in the germline V gene. The ends were cut back, 5 bases at V and 5 bases at J, with 9 bases in the middle. The CDR3 length is 13 residues. For the CDR3, the DNA is TGTGCCAGCAGTACCAGGGAAAATGAAAAACTGTTTTTT. It yields the protein CASSTRENEKLFF.

This clone is deemed medium-sized. The gene calls are TRBV6-2 or TRBV6-3 and TRBJ1-5; D gene ambiguous. Germline assignment: CDR1 MNHEY and CDR2 SVGEGT. CDR3 length: 13 residues. Trimming removed 6 bases from V and 4 bases from J, with 10 bases in between. In nucleotides, the CDR3 is TGTGCCAGCAGCAGAGACGGGAATCAGCCCCAGCATTTT. Translated: CASSRDGNQPQHF.

V is TRBV9 and J is TRBJ1-5; possible D gene TRBD1, 5 bases. Trimming took 3 bases from V and 3 from J, leaving 7 bases between them. The length of the CDR3 is 13 residues. Per the germline V gene, CDR1 is SGDLS and CDR2 is YYNGEE. This chain's CDR3 is CASSDGTNQPQHF. The CDR3 bases are TGTGCCAGCAGCGATGGGACCAATCAGCCCCAGCATTTT.

V gene TRBV6-5 combines with J gene TRBJ2-7, with TRBD1 matching over 9 bases. The CDR3 runs to 15 residues. Germline trimming cut 7 bases from V and 6 bases from J; bases unmatched to any gene: 13. Germline V gene sequence: CDR1 MNHEY, CDR2 SVGAGI. The chain's CDR3 is CASNSGTGRPLEQYF. For the CDR3, the DNA is TGTGCCAGCAATTCCGGGACAGGGCGTCCTCTCGAGCAGTACTTC.

J is TRBJ1-5 and V is TRBV5-6; 7 bases are a match to TRBD1. CDR1 is SGHDT and CDR2 is YYEEEE in the germline V gene. V trimming: 4 bases; J trimming: 2 bases; junction bases outside the gene matches: 6. This CDR3 has 15 residues. Written as DNA, the CDR3 is TGTGCCAGCAGCCTCGGACAGGTCGGCAATCAGCCCCAGCATTTT. This gives the protein CASSLGQVGNQPQHF.

This CDR3 reads CASSPGLAGDEQYF. For the CDR3, the DNA is TGTGCCAGCAGCCCGGGACTAGCGGGGGACGAGCAGTACTTC. The chain employs TRBV2 and TRBJ2-7, with 14 bases fitting TRBD2. Germline-derived CDR1 and CDR2 are SNHLY and FYNNEI. CDR3 length: 14 amino acids. V trimming: 6 bases; J trimming: 5 bases; junction bases outside the gene matches: 3.

This clone was found a few times. The chain carries TRBV12-5 and TRBJ1-6, with D uncertain. V was trimmed by 4 bases and J by 7 bases, leaving 14 bases between them. The CDR3 sequence is 15 residues long. Germline V gives CDR1 LGHNT, CDR2 FRNRAP. The CDR3 loop is CASGSSHLPNSPLHF. The CDR3 bases are TGTGCTAGTGGTTCATCCCACCTCCCGAATTCACCCCTCCACTTT.

The chain has TRBV7-8 and TRBJ1-2; unclear D gene. CDR1 is SGHVS and CDR2 is FQNEAQ in the germline V gene. This CDR3 is 15 amino acids long. V was cut by 1 base and J by 2 bases, with 11 bases left in between. CDR3 sequence (DNA): TGTGCCAGCAGCTTAGGTGGCGACGCCAACTATGGCTACACCTTC. This sequence encodes CASSLGGDANYGYTF.

This chain connects TRBV18 to TRBJ1-1; D unclear. The CDR3 extends over 15 amino acids. Germline V gives CDR1 KGHSH, CDR2 LQKENI. V dropped 3 bases and J dropped 1 base, with 12 bases sitting between them. The CDR3 nucleotides are TGTGCCAGCTCACCCAGAAGCGGCGAGAACACTGAAGCTTTCTTT. Its translation is CASSPRSGENTEAFF.

This sequence joins TRBV28 and TRBJ1-5; 8 positions match TRBD1. The CDR3 is 12 amino acids. Per germline, CDR1 MDHEN and CDR2 SYDVKM. V dropped 7 bases and J dropped 7; count of bases not matched to a gene: 3. The chain's CDR3 is CASTQGGQPQHF. For the CDR3, the DNA is TGTGCCAGCACACAGGGGGGGCAGCCCCAGCATTTT.